This TCR beta chain was found in a study of blood T cell repertoires in COVID-19. Study in general: The study drew acute and convalescent COVID-19 samples from the United States, Italy and Spain. T cells, B-cell-depleted T cells, or PBMCs supplied cDNA or gDNA.

Each participant's cohort was designated according to participant-reported clinical history. As processed by the authors: Estimation of nucleated cell counts was performed using reference gene primer amplification. TCRdb's copy holds only in-frame clones and misses some; the assay was immunoSEQ multiplex PCR. V, J and clone size are those of that table, while D and trimming were read from the DNA. The data contain fewer than 350,000 clones, 80% to 90% of them seen just once; the ten biggest clones take up 4.1%. V trimming: 9 bases; J trimming: 6 bases; junction bases outside the gene matches: 7. Germline V gene lookup returns CDR1 MDHEN and CDR2 SYDVKM. There are 13 residues in the CDR3.

The V and J genes are TRBV28 and TRBJ2-5; 10 bases fit TRBD1. The TCR was taken from a woman aged 30 to 39 with acute COVID-19. The sequencing input was PBMCs or T cells enriched from blood (not recorded which). The chain's CDR3 is CASRTGGLKTQYF. The CDR3 nucleotides read TGTGCCAGTCGGACAGGGGGTTTGAAGACCCAGTACTTC.